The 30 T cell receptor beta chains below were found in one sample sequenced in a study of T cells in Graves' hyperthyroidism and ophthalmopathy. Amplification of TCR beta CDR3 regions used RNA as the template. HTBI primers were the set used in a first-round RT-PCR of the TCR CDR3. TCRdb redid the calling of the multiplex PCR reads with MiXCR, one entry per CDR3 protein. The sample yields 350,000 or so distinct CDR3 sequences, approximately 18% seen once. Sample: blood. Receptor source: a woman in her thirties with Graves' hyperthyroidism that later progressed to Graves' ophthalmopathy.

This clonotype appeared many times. The DNA for the CDR3 is TGTGCCAGCAGCTTCGGGACAGGGTATTGGGGGATCGAAAAACTGTTTTTT. Protein: CASSFGTGYWGIEKLFF. This chain connects TRBV7-3 to TRBJ1-4; 9 nucleotides line up with TRBD1. This CDR3 spans 17 amino acids. V lost 3 bases and J lost 8; bases outside the gene matches: 13. The germline V gene has CDR1 SGHTA and CDR2 FQGTGA.

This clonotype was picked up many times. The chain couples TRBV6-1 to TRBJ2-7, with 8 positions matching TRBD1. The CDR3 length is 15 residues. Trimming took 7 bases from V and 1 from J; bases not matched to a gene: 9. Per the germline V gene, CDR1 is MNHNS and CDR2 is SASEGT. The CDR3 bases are TGTGCCAGCAAAGGACAGGGTGTCTCATCCTACGAGCAGTACTTC. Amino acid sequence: CASKGQGVSSYEQYF.

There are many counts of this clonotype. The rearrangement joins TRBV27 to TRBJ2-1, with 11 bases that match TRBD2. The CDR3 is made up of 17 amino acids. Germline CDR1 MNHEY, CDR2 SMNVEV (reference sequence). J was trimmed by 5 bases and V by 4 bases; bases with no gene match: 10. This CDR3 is CASSSPPVAGGHNEQFF. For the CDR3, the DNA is TGTGCCAGCAGTTCCCCCCCTGTAGCGGGGGGGCACAATGAGCAGTTCTTC.

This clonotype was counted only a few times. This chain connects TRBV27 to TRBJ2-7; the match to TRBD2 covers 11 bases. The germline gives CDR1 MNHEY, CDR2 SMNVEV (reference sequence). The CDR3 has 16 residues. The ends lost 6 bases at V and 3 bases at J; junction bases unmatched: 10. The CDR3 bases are TGTGCCAGCAGCTCCACCCGGCTAGCGGGAGGCTACGAGCAGTACTTC. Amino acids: CASSSTRLAGGYEQYF.

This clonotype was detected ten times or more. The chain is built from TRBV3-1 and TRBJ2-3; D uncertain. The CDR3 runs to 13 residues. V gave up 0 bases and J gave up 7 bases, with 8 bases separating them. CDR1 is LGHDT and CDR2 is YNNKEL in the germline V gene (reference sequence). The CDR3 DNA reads TGTGCCAGCAGCCAAGATCACGGGTATACGCAGTATTTT. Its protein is CASSQDHGYTQYF.

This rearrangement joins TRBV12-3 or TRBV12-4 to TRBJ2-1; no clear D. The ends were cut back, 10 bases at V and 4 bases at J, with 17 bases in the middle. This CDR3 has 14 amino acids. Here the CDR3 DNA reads TGTGCCACGCGAGGCATGGACCATTACAATGAGCAGTTCTTC. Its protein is CATRGMDHYNEQFF.

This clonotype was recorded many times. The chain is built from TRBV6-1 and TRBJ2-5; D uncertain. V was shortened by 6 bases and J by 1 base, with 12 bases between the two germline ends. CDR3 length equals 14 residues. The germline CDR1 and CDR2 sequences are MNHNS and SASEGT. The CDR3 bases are TGTGCCAGCAGCCTAGGGCCGGTCCAAGAGACCCAGTACTTC. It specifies CASSLGPVQETQYF.

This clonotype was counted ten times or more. This chain's CDR3 is CSVEPTDTQYF. CDR3 DNA: TGCAGCGTTGAGCCGACAGATACGCAGTATTTT. J is TRBJ2-3 and V is TRBV29-1; no firm D call. The V gene lost 3 bases and the J gene lost 3 bases, with 4 bases spanning the gap. The CDR3 loop spans 11 amino acids. Germline CDR1 SQVTM, CDR2 ANQGSEA.

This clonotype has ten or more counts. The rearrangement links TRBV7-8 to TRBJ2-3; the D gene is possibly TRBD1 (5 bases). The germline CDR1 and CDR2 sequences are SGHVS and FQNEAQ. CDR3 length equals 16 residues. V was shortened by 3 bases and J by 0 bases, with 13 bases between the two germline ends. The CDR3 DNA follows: TGTGCCAGCAGCTTGAGACAGACAGTGAGCACAGATACGCAGTATTTT. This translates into CASSLRQTVSTDTQYF.

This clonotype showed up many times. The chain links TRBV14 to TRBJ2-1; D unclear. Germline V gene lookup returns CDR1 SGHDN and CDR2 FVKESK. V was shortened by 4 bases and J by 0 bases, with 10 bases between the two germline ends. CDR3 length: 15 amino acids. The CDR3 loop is CASSLSNPSYNEQFF. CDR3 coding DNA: TGTGCCAGCAGCCTCTCAAACCCCTCCTACAATGAGCAGTTCTTC.

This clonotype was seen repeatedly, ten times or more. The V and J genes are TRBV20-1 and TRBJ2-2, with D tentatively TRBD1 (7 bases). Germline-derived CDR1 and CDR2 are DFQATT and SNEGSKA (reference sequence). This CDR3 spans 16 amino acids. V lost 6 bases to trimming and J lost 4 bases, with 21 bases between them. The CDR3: CSAGGQTKTGTGELFF. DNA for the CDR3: TGCAGTGCCGGGGGACAGACTAAAACTGGCACCGGGGAGCTGTTTTTT.

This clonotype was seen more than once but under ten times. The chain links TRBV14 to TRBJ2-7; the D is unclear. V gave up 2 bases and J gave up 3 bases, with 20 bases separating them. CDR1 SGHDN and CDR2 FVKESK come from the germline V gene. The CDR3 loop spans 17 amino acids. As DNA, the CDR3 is TGTGCCAGCAGCCAAAGGGCCCACAGCTCGGCGGTCTACGAGCAGTACTTC. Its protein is CASSQRAHSSAVYEQYF.

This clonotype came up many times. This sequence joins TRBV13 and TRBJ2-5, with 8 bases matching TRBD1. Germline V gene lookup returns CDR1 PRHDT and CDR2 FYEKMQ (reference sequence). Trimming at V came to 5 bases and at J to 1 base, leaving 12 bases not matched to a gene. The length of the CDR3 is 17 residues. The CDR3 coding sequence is TGTGCCAGCAGCCGCACACGACAGGGGCAGGTCCAAGAGACCCAGTACTTC. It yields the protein CASSRTRQGQVQETQYF.

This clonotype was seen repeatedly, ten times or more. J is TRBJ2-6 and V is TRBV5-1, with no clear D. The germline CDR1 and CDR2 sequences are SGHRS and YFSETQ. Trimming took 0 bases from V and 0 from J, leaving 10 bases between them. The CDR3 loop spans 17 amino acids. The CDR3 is CASSLVGRRSGANVLTF. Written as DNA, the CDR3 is TGCGCCAGCAGCTTGGTAGGCCGACGCTCTGGGGCCAACGTCCTGACTTTC. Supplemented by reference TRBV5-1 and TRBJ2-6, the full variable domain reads KAGVTQTPRYLIKTRGQQVTLSCSPISGHRSVSWYQQTPGQGLQFLFEYFSETQRNKGNFPGRFSGRQFSNSRSEMNVSTLELGDSALYLCASSLVGRRSGANVLTFGAGSRLTVL.

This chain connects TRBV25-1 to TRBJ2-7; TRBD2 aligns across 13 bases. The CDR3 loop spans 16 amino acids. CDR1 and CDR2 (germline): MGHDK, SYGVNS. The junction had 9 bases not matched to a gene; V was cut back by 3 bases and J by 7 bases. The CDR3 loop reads CASSEGTSGISGEQYF. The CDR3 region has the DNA TGTGCCAGCAGTGAGGGGACTAGCGGGATTTCTGGGGAGCAGTACTTC.

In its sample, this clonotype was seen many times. CDR3 in amino acids: CAWSRVEAFF. CDR3 coding DNA: TGTGCCTGGAGCAGGGTTGAAGCTTTCTTT. The chain links TRBV30 to TRBJ1-1, with a tentative D call TRBD1 (5 bases). CDR3 length: 10 residues. V lost 3 bases, J lost 7 bases, and 6 bases lay in between. In germline, CDR1 is GTSNPN, CDR2 SVGIG (reference sequence). The full variable domain, rest sourced from reference TRBV30 and TRBJ1-1, is SQTIHQWPATLVQPVGSPLSLECTVEGTSNPNLYWYRQAAGRGLQLLFYSVGIGQISSEVPQNLSASRPQDRQFILSSKKLLLSDSGFYLCAWSRVEAFFGQGTRLTVV.

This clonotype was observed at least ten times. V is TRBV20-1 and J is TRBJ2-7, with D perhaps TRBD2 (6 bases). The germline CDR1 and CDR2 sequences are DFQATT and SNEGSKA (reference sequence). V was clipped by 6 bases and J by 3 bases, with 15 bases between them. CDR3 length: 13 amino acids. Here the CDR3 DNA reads TGCAGTGCCATTGACTTAGCGGTCTACGAGCAGTACTTC. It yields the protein CSAIDLAVYEQYF.

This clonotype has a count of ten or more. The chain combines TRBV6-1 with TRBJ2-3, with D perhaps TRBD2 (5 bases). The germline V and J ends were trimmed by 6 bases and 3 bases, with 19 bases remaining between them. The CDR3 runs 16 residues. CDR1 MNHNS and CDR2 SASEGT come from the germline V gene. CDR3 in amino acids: CASSGLAVYATDTQYF. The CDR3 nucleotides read TGTGCCAGCAGCGGACTGGCGGTGTACGCGACAGATACGCAGTATTTT.

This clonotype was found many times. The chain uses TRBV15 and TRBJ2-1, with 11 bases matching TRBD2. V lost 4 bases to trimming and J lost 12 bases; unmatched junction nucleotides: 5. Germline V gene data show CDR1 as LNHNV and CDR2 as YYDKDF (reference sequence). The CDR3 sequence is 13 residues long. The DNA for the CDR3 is TGTGCCACCAGCACCGGGACTAGCGGATGGCAGTTCTTC. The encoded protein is CATSTGTSGWQFF.

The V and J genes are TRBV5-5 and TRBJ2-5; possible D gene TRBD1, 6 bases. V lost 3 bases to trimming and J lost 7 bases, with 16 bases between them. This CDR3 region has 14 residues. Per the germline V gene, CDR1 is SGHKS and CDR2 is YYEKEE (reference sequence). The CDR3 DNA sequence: TGTGCCAGCAGCTCTCGGACAGCAGAGGGGACCCAGTACTTC. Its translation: CASSSRTAEGTQYF.

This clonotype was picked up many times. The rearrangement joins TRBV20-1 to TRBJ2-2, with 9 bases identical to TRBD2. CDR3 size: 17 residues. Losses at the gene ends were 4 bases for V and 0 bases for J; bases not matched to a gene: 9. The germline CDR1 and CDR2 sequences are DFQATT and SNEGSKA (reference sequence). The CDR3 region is CSAIGLANSANTGELFF. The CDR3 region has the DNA TGCAGTGCTATTGGACTAGCGAACTCCGCGAACACCGGGGAGCTGTTTTTT.

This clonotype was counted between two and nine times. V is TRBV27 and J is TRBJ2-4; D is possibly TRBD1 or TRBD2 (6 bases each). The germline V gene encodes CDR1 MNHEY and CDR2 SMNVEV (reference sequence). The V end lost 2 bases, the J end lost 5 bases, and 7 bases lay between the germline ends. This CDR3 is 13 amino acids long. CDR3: CASSLRGENIQYF. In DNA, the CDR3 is TGTGCCAGCAGTTTAAGGGGGGAAAACATTCAGTACTTC.

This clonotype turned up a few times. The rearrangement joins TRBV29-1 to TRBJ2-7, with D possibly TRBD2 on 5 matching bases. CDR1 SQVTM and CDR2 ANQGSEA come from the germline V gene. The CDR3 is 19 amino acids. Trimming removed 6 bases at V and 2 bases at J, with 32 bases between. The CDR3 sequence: CSVPPPRSFLRTCTYEQYF. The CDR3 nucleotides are TGCAGCGTACCCCCGCCCAGGTCCTTTTTAAGGACTTGTACCTACGAGCAGTACTTC.

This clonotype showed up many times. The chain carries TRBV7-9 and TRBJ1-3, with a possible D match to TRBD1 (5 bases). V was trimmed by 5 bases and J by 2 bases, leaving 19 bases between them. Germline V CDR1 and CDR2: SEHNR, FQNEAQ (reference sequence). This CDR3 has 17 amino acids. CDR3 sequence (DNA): TGTGCCAGCAGCCAGCAACTGGGGACTTTTGCTGGAAACACCATATATTTT. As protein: CASSQQLGTFAGNTIYF.

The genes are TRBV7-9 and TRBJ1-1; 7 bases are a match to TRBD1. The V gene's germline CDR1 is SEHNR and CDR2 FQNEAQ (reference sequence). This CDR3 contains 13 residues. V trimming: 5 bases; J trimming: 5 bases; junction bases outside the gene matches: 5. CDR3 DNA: TGTGCCAGCAGCACCGACAGGGTAACTGAAGCTTTCTTT. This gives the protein CASSTDRVTEAFF.

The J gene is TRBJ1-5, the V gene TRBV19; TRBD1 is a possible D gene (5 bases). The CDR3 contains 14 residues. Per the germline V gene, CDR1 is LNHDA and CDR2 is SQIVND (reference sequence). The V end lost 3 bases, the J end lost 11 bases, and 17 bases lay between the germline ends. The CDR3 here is CASSIDAIRQTQHF. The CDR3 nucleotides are TGTGCCAGTAGTATCGACGCAATTCGACAGACCCAGCATTTT.

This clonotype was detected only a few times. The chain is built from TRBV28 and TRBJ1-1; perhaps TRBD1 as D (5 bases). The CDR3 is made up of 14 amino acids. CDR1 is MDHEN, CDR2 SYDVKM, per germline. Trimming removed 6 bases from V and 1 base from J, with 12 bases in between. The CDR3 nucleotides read TGTGCCAGCAGACGAACCGGGGCGAACACTGAAGCTTTCTTT. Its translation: CASRRTGANTEAFF. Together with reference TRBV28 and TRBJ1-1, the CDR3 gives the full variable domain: DVKVTQSSRYLVKRTGEKVFLECVQDMDHENMFWYRQDPGLGLRLIYFSYDVKMKEKGDIPEGYSVSREKKERFSLILESASTNQTSMYLCASRRTGANTEAFFGQGTRLTVV.

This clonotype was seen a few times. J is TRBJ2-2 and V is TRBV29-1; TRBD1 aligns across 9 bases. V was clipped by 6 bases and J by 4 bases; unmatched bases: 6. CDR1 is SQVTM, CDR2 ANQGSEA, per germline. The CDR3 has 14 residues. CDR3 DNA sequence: TGCAGCGTGGAGGGACAGGGAGGCACCGGGGAGCTGTTTTTT. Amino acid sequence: CSVEGQGGTGELFF.

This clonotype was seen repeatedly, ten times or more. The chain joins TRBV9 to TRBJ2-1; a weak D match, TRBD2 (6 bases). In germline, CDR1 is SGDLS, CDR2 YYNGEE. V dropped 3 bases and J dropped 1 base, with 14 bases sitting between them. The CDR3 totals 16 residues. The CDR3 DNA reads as TGTGCCAGCAGCGCTGTGGGCGGGGCATCCTACAATGAGCAGTTCTTC. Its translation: CASSAVGGASYNEQFF.

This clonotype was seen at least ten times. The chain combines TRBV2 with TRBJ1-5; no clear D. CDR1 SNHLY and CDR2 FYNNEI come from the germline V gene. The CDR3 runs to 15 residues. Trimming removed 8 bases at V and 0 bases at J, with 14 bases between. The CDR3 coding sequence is TGTGCCAGCTCTGGAGAGGCCTATAGCAATCAGCCCCAGCATTTT. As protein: CASSGEAYSNQPQHF.